The T cell receptor beta chain under discussion was sequenced for a study of Graves' ophthalmopathy and Graves' hyperthyroidism. Study overall: Peripheral blood was gathered at first diagnosis, ahead of any treatment whatsoever.

Researchers turned away patients with other autoimmune diseases, uncontrolled infections, pregnancy or lactation. Diagnosis was based on clinical symptoms, serum thyroxine, TRAb, thyroid ultrasound and orbital computed tomography. PBMCs stemmed from around 9 ml of fresh peripheral blood. RNA transcripts were the source from which TCR beta CDR3 regions were amplified. Second-round multiplex PCR came after first-round RT-PCR with HTBI primers. From the multiplex PCR reads, TCRdb called clonotypes with MiXCR, one entry per CDR3 protein. The sample carries approximately 210,000 distinct CDR3 sequences, about 32% recorded once. The clonotype originates from a man aged 45-60 years with Graves' ophthalmopathy. The sample consisted of peripheral blood.

For the CDR3, the DNA is TGTGCCAGCAGAAGGACAGGGGGCTTAAATCAGCCCCAGCATTTT. It is translated as CASRRTGGLNQPQHF. The genes are TRBV6-2 or TRBV6-3 and TRBJ1-5, with 11 bases matching TRBD1. Germline V gene lookup returns CDR1 MNHEY and CDR2 SVGEGT. The CDR3 totals 15 residues. V lost 6 bases, J lost 4 bases, and 5 bases stayed unmatched.